One sample yielded the 17 T cell receptor beta chains listed below, sequenced in a study of T-cell memory formation after mild COVID-19. One entry per CDR3 protein, called by TCRdb with MiXCR from the 5' RACE reads. The sample has approximately 400,000 distinct CDR3 sequences, about 24% seen once. Sequencing input: PBMCs or a T cell subset sorted from them (not recorded which). Every receptor here comes from an adult woman who had mild COVID-19 (a few samples of this study predate the infection). Cell type and time point are not known.

This clonotype has a handful of counts. This chain uses TRBV5-1 with TRBJ2-1; 9 nucleotides align to TRBD2. The V gene's germline CDR1 is SGHRS and CDR2 YFSETQ. After removal of 4 bases from V and 14 bases from J, the junction contained 13 bases not matched to a gene. This CDR3 spans 14 amino acids. This CDR3 reads CASSQPSSGVKEFF. CDR3 DNA sequence: TGCGCCAGCAGCCAACCTTCTAGCGGGGTTAAGGAGTTCTTC.

The chain carries TRBV24-1 and TRBJ2-5; weak D call: TRBD2 (6 bases). Germline V CDR1 and CDR2: KGHDR, SFDVKD. This CDR3 is 16 amino acids long. With 4 bases removed from V and 5 bases from J, the gap between germline ends came to 19 bases. The CDR3 coding sequence is TGTGCCACCAGTGAGTCCGGGGCGGGGTGGCGGGAGACCCAGTACTTC. The encoded protein is CATSESGAGWRETQYF.

The chain has TRBV6-1 and TRBJ1-6; D is perhaps TRBD1 (5 bases). This CDR3 contains 18 residues. Deletions cut 2 bases from V and 7 bases from J, with 21 bases between. Germline CDR1 and CDR2: MNHNS and SASEGT. As DNA, the CDR3 is TGTGCCAGCAGTGAAAGTTTTGCGGCAGGGATGAAGAATTCACCCCTCCACTTT. Translated: CASSESFAAGMKNSPLHF.

The rearrangement joins TRBV9 to TRBJ2-7; D gene ambiguous. Deletions cut 0 bases from V and 5 bases from J, with 12 bases between. Germline-derived CDR1 and CDR2 are SGDLS and YYNGEE. The length of the CDR3 is 14 residues. CDR3 in amino acids: CASSVERWGNEQYF. The CDR3, as DNA: TGTGCCAGCAGCGTAGAAAGGTGGGGAAACGAGCAGTACTTC.

The chain recombines TRBV5-6 with TRBJ1-5; 7 bases align to TRBD1. The CDR3 consists of 15 residues. From germline, CDR1 is SGHDT and CDR2 YYEEEE. Unmatched junction bases numbered 5, after V lost 1 base and J lost 4 bases. The CDR3 spells CASSLSLTGNQPQHF. DNA of the CDR3: TGTGCCAGCAGCTTGTCCCTGACAGGGAATCAGCCCCAGCATTTT.

This chain uses TRBV20-1 with TRBJ2-1; 8 nucleotides line up with TRBD1. V trimming: 6 bases; J trimming: 10 bases; junction bases outside the gene matches: 14. The CDR3 runs 14 residues. Germline V gene data show CDR1 as DFQATT and CDR2 as SNEGSKA (reference sequence). CDR3 DNA: TGCAGTGCAATAAGGGGGCAGGGGGCCGTCGAGCAGTTCTTC. Residues: CSAIRGQGAVEQFF.

There are a few counts of this clonotype. This chain joins TRBV11-2 and TRBJ2-5; tentatively, D is TRBD1 (6 bases). Trimming took off 4 bases at V and 5 bases at J, with 14 bases between the two ends. This CDR3 is 14 amino acids long. The germline gives CDR1 SGHAT, CDR2 FQNNGV. CDR3 protein: CASSYQPGEETQYF. CDR3 in DNA: TGTGCCAGCAGCTACCAGCCAGGGGAGGAGACCCAGTACTTC.

This clonotype was detected ten times or more. The CDR3 loop reads CASSLAESYEQYF. The CDR3, as DNA: TGTGCCAGCAGCTTGGCAGAGTCCTACGAGCAGTACTTC. The J gene is TRBJ2-7, the V gene TRBV5-5; no clear D. This CDR3 contains 13 residues. V lost 0 bases to trimming and J lost 1 base, with 5 bases between them. Germline CDR1 SGHKS, CDR2 YYEKEE (reference sequence).

This clonotype was counted between two and nine times. The rearrangement uses TRBV6-5 and TRBJ1-2; a weak D match, TRBD1 (5 bases). V was shortened by 7 bases and J by 1 base, with 13 bases between the two germline ends. Germline CDR1 and CDR2: MNHEY and SVGAGI. The CDR3 is 14 amino acids. In DNA, the CDR3 is TGTGCCAGCACTGTCGACAGTAGTAACTATGGCTACACCTTC. Its translation is CASTVDSSNYGYTF.

The chain recombines TRBV9 with TRBJ2-5; D possibly matches TRBD1 or TRBD2 (5 bases each). The CDR3 length is 16 residues. Germline CDR1 and CDR2: SGDLS and YYNGEE. V shed 0 bases and J shed 0 bases, with 12 bases lying between them. CDR3 in DNA: TGTGCCAGCAGCGTAGTAGACGGGGCCTACCAAGAGACCCAGTACTTC. This encodes CASSVVDGAYQETQYF.

The chain uses TRBV7-9 and TRBJ2-1; D not certain. Germline-derived CDR1 and CDR2 are SEHNR and FQNEAQ (reference sequence). The V and J ends lost 1 base and 9 bases respectively, with 7 bases between them. The CDR3 extends over 12 amino acids. CDR3 residues: CASSLELFEQFF. The CDR3 nucleotides are TGTGCCAGCAGCTTAGAATTGTTTGAGCAGTTCTTC.

J is TRBJ2-3 and V is TRBV6-5, with TRBD2 matching 8 bases. The J segment lost 2 bases and the V segment lost 2 bases, leaving 12 bases of the junction unmatched. The CDR3 has 18 amino acids. Germline CDR1 reads MNHEY; CDR2 reads SVGAGI. The CDR3 DNA is TGTGCCAGCAGTTACGCGGGGGGTTCCCCCGGCTACACAGATACGCAGTATTTT. Protein: CASSYAGGSPGYTDTQYF.

The chain carries TRBV5-1 and TRBJ2-7; 9 bases agree with TRBD1. CDR1 is SGHRS, CDR2 YFSETQ, per germline. The CDR3 consists of 15 residues. Losses at the gene ends were 3 bases for V and 1 base for J; bases not matched to a gene: 5. The CDR3: CASSSGTGYSYEQYF. The CDR3 region has the DNA TGCGCCAGCAGCTCCGGGACAGGGTATTCCTACGAGCAGTACTTC.

The chain carries TRBV7-2 and TRBJ2-3; 7 bases agree with TRBD1. The germline V gene has CDR1 SGHTA and CDR2 FQGNSA. Trimming removed 1 base from V and 4 bases from J; junction bases left unmatched: 2. The length of the CDR3 is 14 residues. CDR3 sequence reads: CASSLDQGADTQYF. Written as DNA, the CDR3 is TGTGCCAGCAGCTTAGACCAGGGGGCAGATACGCAGTATTTT.

V is TRBV30 and J is TRBJ1-2, with D possibly TRBD1 on 6 matching bases. CDR1 is GTSNPN, CDR2 SVGIG, per germline (reference sequence). This CDR3 spans 15 amino acids. Trimming cost V 3 bases and J 5 bases, with 19 bases left between them. CDR3 DNA: TGTGCCTGGAGAGGAGGGGGTCGACAGCCGTATGGCTACACCTTC. Translated: CAWRGGGRQPYGYTF.

This chain links TRBV27 with TRBJ2-7; D gene unclear. Germline V gene data show CDR1 as MNHEY and CDR2 as SMNVEV (reference sequence). The CDR3 covers 13 residues. V lost 2 bases to trimming and J lost 6 bases, with 11 bases between them. The CDR3 bases are TGTGCCAGCAGTTTAAAACAGAGTCGCGAGCAGTACTTC. It translates to CASSLKQSREQYF.

The chain joins TRBV29-1 to TRBJ1-1; D might be TRBD1 (6 bases). This CDR3 region has 13 residues. Deletions cut 6 bases from V and 0 bases from J, with 11 bases between. CDR1 is SQVTM, CDR2 ANQGSEA, per germline. CDR3 sequence: CSVIGQMNTEAFF. For the CDR3, the DNA is TGCAGCGTAATTGGACAGATGAACACTGAAGCTTTCTTT.